These T cell receptor beta chains were read from a single sample in a study of cytomegalovirus exposure and HLA in healthy donors. Sequenced by immunoSEQ multiplex PCR; TCRdb stores in-frame clones only, minus some. This table holds fewer than 150,000 clones, approximately 61% found once. Sequenced material: PBMCs. Every receptor here comes from a human donor in good health. CDR3s include the opening cysteine and the closing phenylalanine or tryptophan. Each record gives: V gene, J gene, clone size, D gene, CDR3 protein, CDR3 DNA. A D gene is named only where the DNA matches it firmly. Clone size is not always given. Where it is, it says once, few, many or a class for expanded clones.

v_call: TRBV5-4; j_call: TRBJ2-1; clone_size: NA; d_call: TRBD2; cdr3_aa: CASSPTIAGAEDEQFF; cdr3_nt: TGTGCCAGCAGCCCAACCATAGCGGGAGCCGAGGATGAGCAGTTCTTC
v_call: TRBV7-6; j_call: TRBJ2-1; clone_size: NA; d_call: NA; cdr3_aa: CASSFQAPSSYNEQFF; cdr3_nt: TGTGCCAGCAGCTTTCAGGCTCCGAGCTCCTACAATGAGCAGTTCTTC
v_call: TRBV27; j_call: TRBJ1-2; clone_size: few; d_call: NA; cdr3_aa: CASSPTENYGYTF; cdr3_nt: TGTGCCAGCAGTCCTACAGAAAACTATGGCTACACCTTC
v_call: TRBV7-9; j_call: TRBJ2-7; clone_size: once; d_call: NA; cdr3_aa: CASSLNSYEQYF; cdr3_nt: TGTGCCAGCAGCCTAAACAGTTACGAGCAGTACTTC
v_call: TRBV5-1; j_call: TRBJ1-2; clone_size: few; d_call: TRBD1; cdr3_aa: CASSFLTGADGYTF; cdr3_nt: TGCGCCAGCAGCTTTCTGACAGGGGCGGATGGCTACACCTTC
v_call: TRBV6-5; j_call: TRBJ2-1; clone_size: NA; d_call: NA; cdr3_aa: CASSRGHEQFF; cdr3_nt: TGTGCCAGCAGTCGGGGTCATGAGCAGTTCTTC
v_call: TRBV10-3; j_call: TRBJ2-7; clone_size: once; d_call: TRBD2; cdr3_aa: CATTPRTSGSLSGSYF; cdr3_nt: TGTGCCACGACCCCTCGGACTAGCGGGAGCTTGAGTGGTTCGTACTTC
v_call: TRBV18; j_call: TRBJ1-1; clone_size: few; d_call: NA; cdr3_aa: CASSPPQGSEAFF; cdr3_nt: TGTGCCAGCTCACCACCACAGGGCTCTGAAGCTTTCTTT
v_call: TRBV2; j_call: TRBJ2-5; clone_size: once; d_call: TRBD2; cdr3_aa: CASIVLAGGKQETQYF; cdr3_nt: TGTGCCAGCATAGTACTAGCGGGAGGGAAACAAGAGACCCAGTACTTC
v_call: TRBV7-9; j_call: TRBJ2-7; clone_size: few; d_call: TRBD1; cdr3_aa: CASSLGTGSGEQYF; cdr3_nt: TGTGCCAGCAGCTTAGGGACAGGGAGTGGCGAGCAGTACTTC
v_call: TRBV7-3; j_call: TRBJ2-7; clone_size: few; d_call: TRBD1; cdr3_aa: CASSLLGQGADEQYF; cdr3_nt: TGTGCCAGCAGCTTACTTGGACAGGGGGCCGACGAGCAGTACTTC
v_call: TRBV7-8; j_call: TRBJ2-7; clone_size: NA; d_call: TRBD2; cdr3_aa: CASTLLGREALSYEQYF; cdr3_nt: TGTGCCAGCACCCTTTTGGGGCGGGAGGCGCTGTCCTACGAGCAGTACTTC
v_call: TRBV29-1; j_call: TRBJ2-7; clone_size: NA; d_call: TRBD2; cdr3_aa: CSVVLAGSSYEQYF; cdr3_nt: TGCAGCGTTGTACTAGCGGGGAGCTCCTACGAGCAGTACTTC
v_call: TRBV6-1; j_call: TRBJ2-1; clone_size: NA; d_call: TRBD2; cdr3_aa: CASSGGLAGYYNEQFF; cdr3_nt: TGTGCCAGCAGTGGGGGACTAGCGGGGTATTACAATGAGCAGTTCTTC
v_call: TRBV2; j_call: TRBJ1-6; clone_size: NA; d_call: NA; cdr3_aa: CASSESWQNNSPLHF; cdr3_nt: TGTGCCAGCAGTGAATCTTGGCAGAATAATTCACCCCTCCACTTT
v_call: TRBV28; j_call: TRBJ1-4; clone_size: NA; d_call: TRBD1; cdr3_aa: CASRQGGQGHEKLFF; cdr3_nt: TGTGCCAGCAGACAAGGGGGACAGGGGCACGAAAAACTGTTTTTT
v_call: TRBV5-4; j_call: TRBJ2-7; clone_size: NA; d_call: NA; cdr3_aa: CASSPQLGDKTEF; cdr3_nt: TGTGCCAGCAGCCCACAGCTAGGGGACAAGACTGAGTTC
v_call: TRBV7-2; j_call: TRBJ1-1; clone_size: NA; d_call: TRBD1; cdr3_aa: CASSLAWTGDTEAFF; cdr3_nt: TGTGCCAGCAGCTTAGCGTGGACAGGGGACACTGAAGCTTTCTTT
v_call: TRBV5-1; j_call: TRBJ1-5; clone_size: once; d_call: TRBD1; cdr3_aa: CASSWGDRDQPQHF; cdr3_nt: TGCGCCAGCAGCTGGGGGGACAGGGATCAGCCCCAGCATTTT
v_call: TRBV9; j_call: TRBJ2-7; clone_size: NA; d_call: NA; cdr3_aa: CASSVAGGSASYEQYF; cdr3_nt: TGTGCCAGCAGCGTAGCGGGCGGGTCTGCCTCCTACGAGCAGTACTTC
v_call: TRBV7-3; j_call: TRBJ2-1; clone_size: NA; d_call: NA; cdr3_aa: CASSLGTEYNEQFF; cdr3_nt: TGTGCCAGCAGCTTAGGTACAGAATACAATGAGCAGTTCTTC
v_call: TRBV11-1; j_call: TRBJ2-7; clone_size: NA; d_call: TRBD2; cdr3_aa: CASSRAPLAGGYEQYF; cdr3_nt: TGTGCCAGCAGCCGAGCCCCCCTAGCGGGTGGTTACGAGCAGTACTTC
v_call: TRBV6-6; j_call: TRBJ1-2; clone_size: NA; d_call: NA; cdr3_aa: CASSPPGSDGYTF; cdr3_nt: TGTGCCAGCAGCCCTCCCGGGAGTGACGGCTACACCTTC
v_call: TRBV6-5; j_call: TRBJ2-7; clone_size: NA; d_call: TRBD2; cdr3_aa: CASTRTLAGNYEQYF; cdr3_nt: TGTGCCAGCACCCGAACGCTAGCGGGAAACTACGAGCAGTACTTC
v_call: TRBV6-1; j_call: TRBJ1-5; clone_size: NA; d_call: NA; cdr3_aa: CASSTAGGNQPQHF; cdr3_nt: TGTGCCAGCAGTACAGCGGGGGGGAATCAGCCCCAGCATTTT
v_call: TRBV25-1; j_call: TRBJ2-5; clone_size: few; d_call: NA; cdr3_aa: CASSESNKGGQETQYF; cdr3_nt: TGTGCCAGCAGTGAATCTAATAAAGGGGGTCAAGAGACCCAGTACTTC
v_call: TRBV10-3; j_call: TRBJ2-7; clone_size: NA; d_call: NA; cdr3_aa: CAITTGTTYEQYF; cdr3_nt: TGTGCCATCACCACCGGGACAACCTACGAGCAGTACTTC
v_call: TRBV4-2; j_call: TRBJ2-5; clone_size: NA; d_call: NA; cdr3_aa: CASSQVSGQSGPVETQYF; cdr3_nt: TGTGCCAGCAGCCAAGTATCAGGGCAATCCGGACCCGTTGAGACCCAGTACTTC
v_call: TRBV28; j_call: TRBJ2-5; clone_size: NA; d_call: TRBD2; cdr3_aa: CASSSGLAGAETQYF; cdr3_nt: TGTGCCAGCAGTTCGGGGCTAGCGGGAGCAGAGACCCAGTACTTC
v_call: TRBV18; j_call: TRBJ2-7; clone_size: NA; d_call: NA; cdr3_aa: CASSPSGSTYEQYF; cdr3_nt: TGTGCCAGCTCACCCAGCGGGTCTACCTACGAGCAGTACTTC
v_call: TRBV6-5; j_call: TRBJ2-7; clone_size: few; d_call: NA; cdr3_aa: CASRWRRDSYEQYF; cdr3_nt: TGTGCCAGCAGGTGGAGGAGGGATAGTTACGAGCAGTACTTC
v_call: TRBV9; j_call: TRBJ2-1; clone_size: NA; d_call: TRBD2; cdr3_aa: CASSVTLAVAGGPFYNEQFF; cdr3_nt: TGTGCCAGCAGCGTAACCCTGGCGGTAGCGGGAGGGCCTTTCTACAATGAGCAGTTCTTC
v_call: TRBV27; j_call: TRBJ2-2; clone_size: NA; d_call: NA; cdr3_aa: CASSLSLRGIGTGELFF; cdr3_nt: TGTGCCAGCAGTTTGTCCCTCCGGGGGATAGGTACCGGGGAGCTGTTTTTT
v_call: TRBV6-5; j_call: TRBJ2-3; clone_size: few; d_call: TRBD1; cdr3_aa: CASSYEAGGRGTQYF; cdr3_nt: TGTGCCAGCAGTTACGAAGCAGGGGGCAGAGGTACGCAGTATTTT
v_call: TRBV28; j_call: TRBJ1-2; clone_size: NA; d_call: TRBD1; cdr3_aa: CASKRTGNDYGYTF; cdr3_nt: TGTGCCAGCAAGAGGACAGGCAATGACTATGGCTACACCTTC
v_call: TRBV18; j_call: TRBJ2-7; clone_size: NA; d_call: NA; cdr3_aa: CASSLASYEQYF; cdr3_nt: TGTGCCAGCTCATTGGCTTCGTACGAGCAGTACTTC
v_call: TRBV18; j_call: TRBJ1-6; clone_size: NA; d_call: NA; cdr3_aa: CASSPTKNSGVNSPLHF; cdr3_nt: TGTGCCAGCTCACCAACTAAAAATTCGGGGGTAAATTCACCCCTCCACTTT
v_call: TRBV14; j_call: TRBJ2-2; clone_size: NA; d_call: NA; cdr3_aa: CASSQVLELRNTGELFF; cdr3_nt: TGTGCCAGCAGCCAAGTCTTGGAGCTCCGGAACACCGGGGAGCTGTTTTTT
v_call: TRBV18; j_call: TRBJ1-5; clone_size: few; d_call: TRBD1; cdr3_aa: CASSAGQGALNQPQHF; cdr3_nt: TGTGCCAGCTCGGCGGGACAGGGGGCCCTCAATCAGCCCCAGCATTTT
v_call: TRBV14; j_call: TRBJ2-3; clone_size: NA; d_call: TRBD1; cdr3_aa: CASSQLTGEGSQYF; cdr3_nt: TGTGCCAGCAGCCAACTGACAGGGGAAGGTTCGCAGTATTTT
v_call: TRBV28; j_call: TRBJ2-1; clone_size: NA; d_call: TRBD2; cdr3_aa: CASSPDTLAGDEQFF; cdr3_nt: TGTGCCAGCAGTCCAGACACCCTAGCGGGCGATGAGCAGTTCTTC
v_call: TRBV7-9; j_call: TRBJ2-2; clone_size: few; d_call: TRBD2; cdr3_aa: CASSFSGTSSNTGELFF; cdr3_nt: TGTGCCAGCAGCTTTTCCGGGACTAGCTCGAACACCGGGGAGCTGTTTTTT
v_call: TRBV6-6; j_call: TRBJ2-2; clone_size: NA; d_call: NA; cdr3_aa: CASVTPAGNTGELFF; cdr3_nt: TGTGCCAGCGTAACCCCTGCAGGGAACACCGGGGAGCTGTTTTTT
v_call: TRBV6-1; j_call: TRBJ1-5; clone_size: NA; d_call: TRBD1; cdr3_aa: CASSEMGGQANQPQHF; cdr3_nt: TGTGCCAGCAGTGAAATGGGGGGACAGGCCAATCAGCCCCAGCATTTT
v_call: TRBV7-2; j_call: TRBJ2-5; clone_size: NA; d_call: NA; cdr3_aa: CASSFRREQETQYF; cdr3_nt: TGTGCCAGCAGCTTTCGAAGAGAGCAAGAGACCCAGTACTTC
v_call: TRBV9; j_call: TRBJ1-1; clone_size: once; d_call: NA; cdr3_aa: CASSYTTNTEAFF; cdr3_nt: TGTGCCAGCAGCTACACCACGAACACTGAAGCTTTCTTT
v_call: TRBV28; j_call: TRBJ2-7; clone_size: NA; d_call: NA; cdr3_aa: CASTQGGPSYEQYF; cdr3_nt: TGTGCCAGCACCCAGGGGGGTCCGTCCTACGAGCAGTACTTC
v_call: TRBV5-6; j_call: TRBJ1-6; clone_size: few; d_call: NA; cdr3_aa: CASSFGTGTVNSPLHF; cdr3_nt: TGTGCCAGCAGCTTCGGAACAGGGACGGTGAATTCACCCCTCCACTTT
v_call: TRBV19; j_call: TRBJ2-2; clone_size: NA; d_call: TRBD2; cdr3_aa: CASSTPGLAGAGELFF; cdr3_nt: TGTGCCAGTAGTACCCCGGGACTAGCGGGAGCCGGGGAGCTGTTTTTT
v_call: TRBV9; j_call: TRBJ1-1; clone_size: NA; d_call: NA; cdr3_aa: CASSLGGDTEAFF; cdr3_nt: TGTGCCAGCAGCCTGGGAGGTGACACTGAAGCTTTCTTT
v_call: TRBV6-1; j_call: TRBJ2-1; clone_size: once; d_call: NA; cdr3_aa: CASSEDWSSYNEQFF; cdr3_nt: TGTGCCAGCAGTGAGGACTGGAGCTCCTACAATGAGCAGTTCTTC